This T cell receptor (beta chain) was obtained from a study of T cells in Graves' hyperthyroidism and ophthalmopathy. General observations from the study: The majority of expanded thyroid clonotypes above 0.001 also appeared in blood.

Amplified regions were TCR beta CDR3 sequences from RNA transcripts. The TCR CDR3 was amplified in a first-round RT-PCR using the HTBI primer set. TCRdb recomputed calls from the multiplex PCR reads with MiXCR, one row per CDR3 protein. The sample includes a few hundred thousand distinct CDR3 sequences, 46% seen only once; the top ten take nearly 8.5%. V lost 8 bases, J lost 1 base, and 6 bases stayed unmatched. The CDR3 is made up of 15 amino acids. CDR1 and CDR2 from the germline V gene are LNHNV and YYDKDF (reference sequence). Details on this clonotype: Its specificity is unknown.

Clinicians diagnosed patients from clinical symptoms, serum thyroxine and TRAb, thyroid ultrasound and orbital computed tomography. Sequencing was performed on peripheral blood or thyroid tissue (not recorded which). The chain uses TRBV15 and TRBJ2-2, with 8 bases fitting TRBD2. The clonotype was recovered from a woman in her late teens or twenties with Graves' hyperthyroidism. The CDR3 reads CATRRGGVNTGELFF. In DNA, the CDR3 is TGTGCCACCCGCCGGGGGGGAGTGAACACCGGGGAGCTGTTTTTT. Combining the CDR3 with reference TRBV15 and TRBJ2-2 gives the whole variable domain DAMVIQNPRYQVTQFGKPVTLSCSQTLNHNVMYWYQQKSSQAPKLLFHYYDKDFNNEADTPDNFQSRRPNTSFCFLDIRSPGLGDTAMYLCATRRGGVNTGELFFGEGSRLTVL.